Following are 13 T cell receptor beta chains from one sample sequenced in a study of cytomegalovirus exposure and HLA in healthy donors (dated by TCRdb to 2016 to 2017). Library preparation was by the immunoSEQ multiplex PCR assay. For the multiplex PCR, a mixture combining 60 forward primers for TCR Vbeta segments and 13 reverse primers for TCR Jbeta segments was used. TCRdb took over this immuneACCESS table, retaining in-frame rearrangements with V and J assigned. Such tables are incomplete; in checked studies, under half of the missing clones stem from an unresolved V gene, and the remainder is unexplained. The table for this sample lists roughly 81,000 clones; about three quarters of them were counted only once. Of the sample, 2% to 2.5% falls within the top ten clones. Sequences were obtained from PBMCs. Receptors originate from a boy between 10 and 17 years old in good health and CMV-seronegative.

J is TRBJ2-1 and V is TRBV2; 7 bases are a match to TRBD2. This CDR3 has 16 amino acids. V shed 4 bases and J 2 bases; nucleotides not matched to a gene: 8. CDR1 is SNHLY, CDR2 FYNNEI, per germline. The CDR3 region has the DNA TGTGCCAGCAGTGTCCTAGCGGAAAACCCCTACAATGAGCAGTTCTTC. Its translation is CASSVLAENPYNEQFF.

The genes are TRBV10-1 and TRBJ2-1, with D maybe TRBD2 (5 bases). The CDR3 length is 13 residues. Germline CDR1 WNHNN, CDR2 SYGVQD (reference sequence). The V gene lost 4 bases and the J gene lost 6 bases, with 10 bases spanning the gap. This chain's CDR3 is CASSAGSINEQFF. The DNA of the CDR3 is TGCGCCAGCAGTGCGGGGTCAATCAATGAGCAGTTCTTC.

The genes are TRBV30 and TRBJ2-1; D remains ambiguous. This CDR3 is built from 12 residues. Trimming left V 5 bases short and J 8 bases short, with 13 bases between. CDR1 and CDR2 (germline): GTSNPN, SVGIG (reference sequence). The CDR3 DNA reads TGTGCCTGGGGAGCCGATATCGATGAGCAGTTCTTC. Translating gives CAWGADIDEQFF.

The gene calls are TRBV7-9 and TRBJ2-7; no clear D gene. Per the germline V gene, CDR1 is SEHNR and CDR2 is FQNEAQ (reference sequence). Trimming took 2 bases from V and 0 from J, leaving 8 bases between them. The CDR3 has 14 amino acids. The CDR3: CASSLPASSYEQYF. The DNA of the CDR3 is TGTGCCAGCAGCTTACCCGCCAGCTCCTACGAGCAGTACTTC.

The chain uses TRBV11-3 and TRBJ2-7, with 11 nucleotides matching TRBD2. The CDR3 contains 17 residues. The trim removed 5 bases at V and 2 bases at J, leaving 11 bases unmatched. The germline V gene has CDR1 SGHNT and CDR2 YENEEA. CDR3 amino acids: CASSRRRRTSGPYEQYF. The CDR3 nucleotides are TGTGCCAGCAGCCGAAGAAGGAGGACTAGCGGGCCCTACGAGCAGTACTTC.

CDR3: CASSPDRDNSPLHF. CDR3 coding DNA: TGTGCCAGCAGTCCCGACAGGGACAATTCACCCCTCCACTTT. The rearrangement uses TRBV28 and TRBJ1-6; 7 bases are a match to TRBD1. This CDR3 has 14 residues. The V and J ends lost 5 bases and 7 bases, in that order; junction bases with no gene match: 5. Per germline, CDR1 MDHEN and CDR2 SYDVKM.

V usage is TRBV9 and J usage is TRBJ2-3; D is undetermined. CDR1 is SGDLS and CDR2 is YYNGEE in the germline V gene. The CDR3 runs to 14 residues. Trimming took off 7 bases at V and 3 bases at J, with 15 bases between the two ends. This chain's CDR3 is CASSPSGLTDTQYF. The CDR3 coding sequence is TGTGCCAGCTCTCCCTCCGGGTTGACAGATACGCAGTATTTT. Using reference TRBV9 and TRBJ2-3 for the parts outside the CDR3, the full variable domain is DSGVTQTPKHLITATGQRVTLRCSPRSGDLSVYWYQQSLDQGLQFLIQYYNGEERAKGNILERFSAQQFPDLHSELNLSSLELGDSALYFCASSPSGLTDTQYFGPGTRLTVL.

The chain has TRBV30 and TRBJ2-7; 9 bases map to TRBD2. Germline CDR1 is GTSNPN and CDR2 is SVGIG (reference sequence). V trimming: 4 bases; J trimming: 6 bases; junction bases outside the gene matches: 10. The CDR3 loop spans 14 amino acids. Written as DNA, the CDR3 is TGTGCCTGGAACTCGGGTAGCGGGAGTTTCGAGCAGTACTTC. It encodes CAWNSGSGSFEQYF.

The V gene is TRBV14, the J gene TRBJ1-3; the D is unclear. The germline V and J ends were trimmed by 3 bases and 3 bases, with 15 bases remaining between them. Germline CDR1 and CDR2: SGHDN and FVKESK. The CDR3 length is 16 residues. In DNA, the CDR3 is TGTGCCAGCAGCCAGTTGGCAGGTTATTTTGGAAACACCATATATTTT. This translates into CASSQLAGYFGNTIYF.

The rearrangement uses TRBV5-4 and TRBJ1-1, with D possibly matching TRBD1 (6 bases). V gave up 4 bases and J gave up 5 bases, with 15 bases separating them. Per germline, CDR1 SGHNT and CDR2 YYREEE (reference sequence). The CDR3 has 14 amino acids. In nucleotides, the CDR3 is TGTGCCAGCAGCCTGAGGGGGGAGGGGACTGAAGCTTTCTTT. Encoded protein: CASSLRGEGTEAFF.

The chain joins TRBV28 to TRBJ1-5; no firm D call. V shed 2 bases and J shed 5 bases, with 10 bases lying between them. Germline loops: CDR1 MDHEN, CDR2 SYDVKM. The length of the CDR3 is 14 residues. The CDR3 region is CASSLVRIYQPQHF. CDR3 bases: TGTGCCAGCAGTTTAGTGAGGATATATCAGCCCCAGCATTTT.

The CDR3 DNA sequence: TGTGCCAGCAGTGACGCACCAGGAGGCGGCTACACCTTC. Protein product: CASSDAPGGGYTF. The genes are TRBV6-4 and TRBJ1-2; D unclear. The CDR3 spans 13 residues. Looked up from germline, CDR1 is MRHNA and CDR2 is SNTAGT. V dropped 2 bases and J dropped 8 bases, with 12 bases sitting between them.

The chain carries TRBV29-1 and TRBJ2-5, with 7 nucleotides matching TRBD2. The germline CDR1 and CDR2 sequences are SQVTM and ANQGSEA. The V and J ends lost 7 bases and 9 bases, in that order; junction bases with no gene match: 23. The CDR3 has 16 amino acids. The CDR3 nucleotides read TGCAGCGGTAGCGGACGGGGGACTATTGGTTTTTCGGCCCAGTACTTC. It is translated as CSGSGRGTIGFSAQYF. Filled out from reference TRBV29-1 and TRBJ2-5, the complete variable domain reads SAVISQKPSRDICQRGTSLTIQCQVDSQVTMMFWYRQQPGQSLTLIATANQGSEATYESGFVIDKFPISRPNLTFSTLTVSNMSPEDSSIYLCSGSGRGTIGFSAQYFGPGTRLLVL.